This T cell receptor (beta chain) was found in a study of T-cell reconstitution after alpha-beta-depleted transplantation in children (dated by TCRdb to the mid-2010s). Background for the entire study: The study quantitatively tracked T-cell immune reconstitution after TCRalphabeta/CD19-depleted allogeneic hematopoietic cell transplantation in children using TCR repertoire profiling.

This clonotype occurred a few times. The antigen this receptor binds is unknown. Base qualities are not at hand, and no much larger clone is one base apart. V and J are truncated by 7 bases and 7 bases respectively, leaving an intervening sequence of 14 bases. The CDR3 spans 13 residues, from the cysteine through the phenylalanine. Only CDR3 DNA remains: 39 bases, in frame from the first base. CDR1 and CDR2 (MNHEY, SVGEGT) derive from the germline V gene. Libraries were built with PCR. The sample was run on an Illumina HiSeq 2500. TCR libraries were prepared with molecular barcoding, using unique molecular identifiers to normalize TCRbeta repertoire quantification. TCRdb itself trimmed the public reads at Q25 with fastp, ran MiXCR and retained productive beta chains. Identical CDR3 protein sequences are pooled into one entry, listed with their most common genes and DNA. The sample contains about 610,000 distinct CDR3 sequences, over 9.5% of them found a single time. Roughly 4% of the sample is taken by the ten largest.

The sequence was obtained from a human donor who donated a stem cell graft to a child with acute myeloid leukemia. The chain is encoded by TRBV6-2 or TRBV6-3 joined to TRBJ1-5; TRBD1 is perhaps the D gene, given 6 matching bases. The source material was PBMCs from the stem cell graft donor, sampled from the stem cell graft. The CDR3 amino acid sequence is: CASTYRDRQPQHF. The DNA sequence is TGTGCCAGCACCTACAGGGATAGACAGCCCCAGCATTTT.